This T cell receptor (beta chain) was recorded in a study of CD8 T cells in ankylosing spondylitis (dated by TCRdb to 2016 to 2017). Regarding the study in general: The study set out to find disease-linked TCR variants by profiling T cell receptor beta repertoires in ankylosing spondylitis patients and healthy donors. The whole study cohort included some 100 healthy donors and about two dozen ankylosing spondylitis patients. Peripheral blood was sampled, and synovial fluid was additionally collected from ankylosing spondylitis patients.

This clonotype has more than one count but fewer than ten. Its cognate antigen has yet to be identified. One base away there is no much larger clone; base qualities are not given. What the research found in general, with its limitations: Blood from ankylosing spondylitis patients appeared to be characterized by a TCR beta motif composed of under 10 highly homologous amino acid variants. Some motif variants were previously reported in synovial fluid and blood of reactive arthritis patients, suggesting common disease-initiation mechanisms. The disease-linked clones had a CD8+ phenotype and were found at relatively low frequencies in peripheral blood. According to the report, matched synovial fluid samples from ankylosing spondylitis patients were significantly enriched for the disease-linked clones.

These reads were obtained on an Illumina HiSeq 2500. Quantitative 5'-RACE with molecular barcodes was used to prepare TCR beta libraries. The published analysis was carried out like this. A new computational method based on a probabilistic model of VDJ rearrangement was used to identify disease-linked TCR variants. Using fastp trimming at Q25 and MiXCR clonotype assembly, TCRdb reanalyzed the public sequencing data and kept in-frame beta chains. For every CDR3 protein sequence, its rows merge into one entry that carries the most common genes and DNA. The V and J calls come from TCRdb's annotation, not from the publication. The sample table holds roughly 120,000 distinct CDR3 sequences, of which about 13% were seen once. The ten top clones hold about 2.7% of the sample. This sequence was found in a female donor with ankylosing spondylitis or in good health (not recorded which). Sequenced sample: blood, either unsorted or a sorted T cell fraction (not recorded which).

The CDR3 is CASSSLRGEQYF. The bases are TGTGCCAGCAGTTCCCTTAGGGGTGAGCAGTATTTT. This chain joins TRBV12-3 or TRBV12-4 to TRBJ2-3, with TRBD1 perhaps the D gene, on 5 matching bases. From cysteine to phenylalanine, the CDR3 is 12 amino acids long. The DNA shown is the 36-base CDR3, in frame from base 1. V lost 4 bases and J lost 11 bases; the stretch between them is 13 bases long.